What follows is one T cell receptor (beta chain) and its context. This record belongs to a study of blood T cell repertoires in COVID-19. Some clones are missing from TCRdb's copy, which holds only in-frame ones; the method was immunoSEQ multiplex PCR. The table has 260,000 or so clones, 70% to 90% seen once; the top ten hold around a sixth. The junction had 5 bases not matched to a gene; V was cut back by 4 bases and J by 2 bases. The germline CDR1 and CDR2 sequences are WSHSY and SAAADI. This CDR3 has 16 amino acids. The study counted Cohort 3 donors as recovered given two negative PCRs, clearance, or symptom resolution.

The TCR sequence derives from a man between 18 and 29 years old who had recovered from COVID-19. Sequencing input: PBMCs or T cells enriched from blood (not recorded which). The rearrangement uses TRBV10-2 and TRBJ1-5; TRBD1 agrees at 10 bases. CDR3 amino acids: CASSARQGAGNQPQHF. CDR3 DNA sequence: TGCGCCAGCAGTGCCAGACAGGGGGCTGGCAATCAGCCCCAGCATTTT.